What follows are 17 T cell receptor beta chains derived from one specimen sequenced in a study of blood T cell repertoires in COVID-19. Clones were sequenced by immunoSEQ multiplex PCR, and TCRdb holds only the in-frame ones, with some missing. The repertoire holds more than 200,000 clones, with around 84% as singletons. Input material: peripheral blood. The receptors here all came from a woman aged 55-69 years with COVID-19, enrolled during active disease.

The CDR3 DNA sequence: TGCGCCTCCTTAGAAGCGGGAGGATCCAAACCGGAGACCCAGTACTTC. Amino acids: CASLEAGGSKPETQYF. V gene TRBV5-1 combines with J gene TRBJ2-5; TRBD2 aligns across 9 bases. Germline V gene lookup returns CDR1 SGHRS and CDR2 YFSETQ. There are 16 residues in the CDR3. V lost 10 bases, J lost 5 bases, and 18 bases stayed unmatched.

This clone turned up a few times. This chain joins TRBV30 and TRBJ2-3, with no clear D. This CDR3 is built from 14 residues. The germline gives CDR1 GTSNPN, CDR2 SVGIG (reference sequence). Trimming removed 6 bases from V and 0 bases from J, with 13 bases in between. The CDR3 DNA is TGTGCCTGCAAAAAGCAGGCTAGCACAGATACGCAGTATTTT. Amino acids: CACKKQASTDTQYF.

The chain's CDR3 is CAWSPGFKANEKLFF. In DNA form, the CDR3 reads TGTGCCTGGAGCCCAGGGTTTAAAGCTAATGAAAAACTGTTTTTT. V and J are TRBV30 and TRBJ1-4; D possibly corresponds to TRBD1 (5 bases). CDR1 is GTSNPN and CDR2 is SVGIG in the germline V gene (reference sequence). CDR3 length: 15 residues. Deletions cut 3 bases from V and 3 bases from J, with 14 bases between.

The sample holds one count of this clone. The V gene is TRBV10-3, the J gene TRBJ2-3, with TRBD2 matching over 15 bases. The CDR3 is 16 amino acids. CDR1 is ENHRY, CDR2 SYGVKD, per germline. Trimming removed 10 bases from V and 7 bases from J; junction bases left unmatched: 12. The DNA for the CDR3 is TGTGCCAACGCCCGGACTAGCGGGGGGGGTCCATATACGCAGTATTTT. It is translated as CANARTSGGGPYTQYF.

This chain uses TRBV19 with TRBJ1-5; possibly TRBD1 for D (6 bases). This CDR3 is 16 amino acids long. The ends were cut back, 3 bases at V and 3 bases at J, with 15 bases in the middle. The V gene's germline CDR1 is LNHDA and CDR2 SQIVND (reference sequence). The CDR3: CASSMPTGSFNQPQHF. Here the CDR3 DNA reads TGTGCCAGTAGTATGCCCACAGGGTCGTTCAATCAGCCCCAGCATTTT.

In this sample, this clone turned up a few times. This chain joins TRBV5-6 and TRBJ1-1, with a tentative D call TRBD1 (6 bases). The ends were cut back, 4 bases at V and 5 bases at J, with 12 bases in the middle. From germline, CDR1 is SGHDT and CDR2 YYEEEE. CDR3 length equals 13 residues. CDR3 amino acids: CASSLQGRTEAFF. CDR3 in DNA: TGTGCCAGCAGCCTACAGGGCCGGACTGAAGCTTTCTTT.

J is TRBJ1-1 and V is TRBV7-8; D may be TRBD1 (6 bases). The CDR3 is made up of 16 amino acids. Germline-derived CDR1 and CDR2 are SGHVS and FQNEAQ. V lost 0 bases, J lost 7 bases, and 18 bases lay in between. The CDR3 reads CASSLAAPSGVGEAFF. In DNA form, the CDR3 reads TGTGCCAGCAGCTTAGCAGCCCCCTCAGGGGTGGGTGAAGCTTTCTTT.

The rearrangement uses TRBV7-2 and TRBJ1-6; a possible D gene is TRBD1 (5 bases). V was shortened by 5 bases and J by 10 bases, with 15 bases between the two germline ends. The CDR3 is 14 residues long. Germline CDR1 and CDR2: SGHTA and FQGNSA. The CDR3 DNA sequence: TGTGCCAGCAGCCCTAGTGGCAGGGTATCACCCCTCCACTTT. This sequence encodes CASSPSGRVSPLHF. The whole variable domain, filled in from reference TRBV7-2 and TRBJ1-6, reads GAGVSQSPSNKVTEKGKDVELRCDPISGHTALYWYRQSLGQGLEFLIYFQGNSAPDKSGLPSDRFSAERTGGSVSTLTIQRTQQEDSAVYLCASSPSGRVSPLHFGNGTRLTVT.

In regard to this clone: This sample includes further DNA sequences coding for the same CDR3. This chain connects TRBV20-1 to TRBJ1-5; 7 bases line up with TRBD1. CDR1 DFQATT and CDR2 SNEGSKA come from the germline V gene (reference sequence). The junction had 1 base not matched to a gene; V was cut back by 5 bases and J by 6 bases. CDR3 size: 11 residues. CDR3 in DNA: TGCAGTGCTTCAGGGGGTCAGCCCCAGCATTTT. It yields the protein CSASGGQPQHF.

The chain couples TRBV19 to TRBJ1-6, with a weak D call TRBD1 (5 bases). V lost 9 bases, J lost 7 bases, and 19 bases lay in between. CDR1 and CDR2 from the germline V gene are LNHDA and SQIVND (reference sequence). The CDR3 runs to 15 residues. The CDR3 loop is CASNPGRGLNSPLHF. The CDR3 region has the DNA TGTGCCAGCAATCCGGGACGGGGACTAAATTCACCCCTCCACTTT.

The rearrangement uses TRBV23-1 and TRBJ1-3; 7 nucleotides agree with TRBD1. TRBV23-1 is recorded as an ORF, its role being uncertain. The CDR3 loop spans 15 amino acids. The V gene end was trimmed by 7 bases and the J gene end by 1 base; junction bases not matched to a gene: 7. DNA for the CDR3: TGCGCCAGCACACAGGGGCGGCGATCTGGAAACACCATATATTTT. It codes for CASTQGRRSGNTIYF.

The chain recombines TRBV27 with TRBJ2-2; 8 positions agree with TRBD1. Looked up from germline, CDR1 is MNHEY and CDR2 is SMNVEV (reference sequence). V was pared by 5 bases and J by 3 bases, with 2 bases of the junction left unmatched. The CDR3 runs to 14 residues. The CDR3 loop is CASSRDRYTGELFF. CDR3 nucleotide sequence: TGTGCCAGCAGTCGGGACAGGTACACCGGGGAGCTGTTTTTT.

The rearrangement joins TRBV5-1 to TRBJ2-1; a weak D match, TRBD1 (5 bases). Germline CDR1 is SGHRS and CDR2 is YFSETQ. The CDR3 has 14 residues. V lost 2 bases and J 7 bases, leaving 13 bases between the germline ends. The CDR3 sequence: CASSLGRAGNEQFF. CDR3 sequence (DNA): TGCGCCAGCAGCTTAGGCAGGGCCGGGAATGAGCAGTTCTTC.

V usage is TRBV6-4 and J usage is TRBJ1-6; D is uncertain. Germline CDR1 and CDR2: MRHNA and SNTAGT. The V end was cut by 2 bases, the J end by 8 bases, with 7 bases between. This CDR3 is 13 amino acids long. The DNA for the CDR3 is TGTGCCAGCAGTGACCGAGAGGATTCACCCCTCCACTTT. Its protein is CASSDREDSPLHF.

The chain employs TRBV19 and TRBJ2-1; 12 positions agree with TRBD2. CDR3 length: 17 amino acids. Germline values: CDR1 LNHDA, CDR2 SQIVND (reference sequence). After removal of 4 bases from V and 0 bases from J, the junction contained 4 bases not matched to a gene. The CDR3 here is CASSTRTSGNSYNEQFF. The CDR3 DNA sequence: TGTGCCAGTAGTACGCGGACTAGCGGGAACTCCTACAATGAGCAGTTCTTC.

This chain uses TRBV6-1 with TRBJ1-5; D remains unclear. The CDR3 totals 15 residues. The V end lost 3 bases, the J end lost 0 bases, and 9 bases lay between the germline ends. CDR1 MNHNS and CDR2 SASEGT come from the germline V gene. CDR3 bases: TGTGCCAGCAGTGATACGGGGTATAGCAATCAGCCCCAGCATTTT. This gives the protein CASSDTGYSNQPQHF.

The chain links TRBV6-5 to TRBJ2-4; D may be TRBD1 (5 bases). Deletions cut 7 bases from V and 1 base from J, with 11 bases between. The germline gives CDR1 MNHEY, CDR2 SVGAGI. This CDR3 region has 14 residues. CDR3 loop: CASTAGWAKNIQYF. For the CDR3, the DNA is TGTGCCAGCACTGCAGGGTGGGCCAAAAACATTCAGTACTTC.